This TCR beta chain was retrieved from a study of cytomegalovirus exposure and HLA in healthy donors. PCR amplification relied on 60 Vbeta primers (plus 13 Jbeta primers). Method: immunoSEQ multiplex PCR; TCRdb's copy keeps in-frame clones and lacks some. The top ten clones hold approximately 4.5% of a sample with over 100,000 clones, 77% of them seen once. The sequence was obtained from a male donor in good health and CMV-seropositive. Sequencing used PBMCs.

The CDR3 DNA reads TGTGCCAGCTCACCAGAGTACGAGCAGTACTTC. It is translated as CASSPEYEQYF. The rearrangement links TRBV18 to TRBJ2-7; no firm D call. Trimming removed 2 bases at V and 4 bases at J, with 3 bases between. The CDR3 has 11 amino acids. Germline lookup yields CDR1 KGHSH and CDR2 LQKENI.